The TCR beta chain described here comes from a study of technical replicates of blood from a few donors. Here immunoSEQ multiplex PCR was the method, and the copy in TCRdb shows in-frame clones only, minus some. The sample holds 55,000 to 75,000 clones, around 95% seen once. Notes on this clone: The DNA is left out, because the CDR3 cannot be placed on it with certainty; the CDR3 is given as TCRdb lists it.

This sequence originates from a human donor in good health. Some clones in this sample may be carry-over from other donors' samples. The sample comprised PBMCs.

The CDR3 sequence is CASSTWGQGARWTEAFF. The rearrangement uses TRBV21-1 and TRBJ1-1; the table's TRBD1 call for D was not verified on the DNA. TRBV21-1 is classified as a pseudogene. Including both end residues, the CDR3 is 17 amino acids long.